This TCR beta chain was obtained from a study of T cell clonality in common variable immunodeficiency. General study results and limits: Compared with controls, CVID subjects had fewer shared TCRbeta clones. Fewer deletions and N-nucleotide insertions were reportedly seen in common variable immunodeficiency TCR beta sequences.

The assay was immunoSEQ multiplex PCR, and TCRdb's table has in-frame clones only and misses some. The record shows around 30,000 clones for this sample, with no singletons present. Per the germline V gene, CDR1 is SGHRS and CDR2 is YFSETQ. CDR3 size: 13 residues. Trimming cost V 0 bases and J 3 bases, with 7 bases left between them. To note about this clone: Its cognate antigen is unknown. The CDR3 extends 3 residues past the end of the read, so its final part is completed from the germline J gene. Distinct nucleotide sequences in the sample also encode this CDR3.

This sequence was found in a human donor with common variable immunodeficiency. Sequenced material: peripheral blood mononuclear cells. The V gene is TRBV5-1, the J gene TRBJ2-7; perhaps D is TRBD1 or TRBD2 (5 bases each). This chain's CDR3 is CASSLGGDYEQYF. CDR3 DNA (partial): TGCGCCAGCAGCTTGGGAGGGGACTACGAG.